In its sample, the clone carrying this TCR beta chain was seen a few times. The antigen remains unidentified. Tagging with unique molecular identifiers was a feature of the TCR beta cDNA libraries. TCRdb ran MiXCR on the PCR reads and lists one entry per CDR3 protein. The sample holds some 370,000 distinct CDR3 sequences, 30% to 45% seen once. The sample is drawn from a study of post-analysis software for immune sequencing data. On the study more broadly: Relapsing-remitting, secondary progressive and progressive-relapsing courses of multiple sclerosis were included. The study's findings and limits: There were five TRBV segments more frequent in patients than controls, and TRBV5-6, TRBV5-1 and TRBV20-1 were among them.

The CDR3 has 15 amino acids. V shed 5 bases, J shed 3 bases, and the junction held 5 bases outside the gene matches. Germline V lookup: CDR1 SNHLY, CDR2 FYNNEI. This chain joins TRBV2 and TRBJ2-7, with 12 nucleotides matching TRBD2. The source of this sequence is a girl between 5 and 17 years old with multiple sclerosis. The sequencing sample was made of blood. CDR3 DNA sequence: TGTGCCAGCAGTCCCGGGACTAGCGGGTTCTACGAGCAGTACTTC. The encoded protein is CASSPGTSGFYEQYF.